This entry is about one T cell receptor beta chain. This sample was included in a study of T cell responses to AZD1222 COVID-19 vaccine. Method: immunoSEQ multiplex PCR; TCRdb's copy keeps in-frame clones and lacks some. Of roughly 120,000 clones listed, about 93% are singletons. V dropped 4 bases and J dropped 2 bases, with 3 bases sitting between them. CDR3 size: 11 residues. Germline V lookup: CDR1 SGHRS, CDR2 YFSETQ. The sequence was obtained from an adult who received the MenACWY meningococcal vaccine as a control. This chain uses TRBV5-1 with TRBJ1-2; no firm D call. The source was peripheral blood, collected 28 days after the second dose of the MenACWY control vaccine. The CDR3 region has the DNA TGCGCCAGCAGCGGAAACTATGGCTACACCTTC. Encoded protein: CASSGNYGYTF.